This T cell receptor (beta chain) was observed in a study of T cell clonality in common variable immunodeficiency. This clone has ten or more counts. What it recognizes is unknown. Coverage ceases 3 residues before the CDR3 finishes, and the germline J gene fills in the end. This CDR3 has 12 residues. The V and J ends lost 2 bases and 6 bases respectively, with 8 bases between them. CDR1 and CDR2 (germline): SQVTM, ANQGSEA. General study results and limits: TCRbeta clonality was increased in CVID versus healthy controls. Common variable immunodeficiency TCR beta sequences reportedly had fewer deletions and N-nucleotide insertions.

Generated by immunoSEQ multiplex PCR, the TCRdb table keeps only in-frame clones and is missing some. Sampling found about 42,000 clones, none seen once. This TCR was recovered from a human donor with common variable immunodeficiency. This sequence joins TRBV29-1 and TRBJ2-1; D is possibly TRBD1 (6 bases). Sample: peripheral blood mononuclear cells. CDR3 protein: CSVEQGGNEQFF. The DNA read from the CDR3 is TGCAGCGTTGAACAAGGGGGCAATGAG.